This T cell receptor beta chain comes out of a study of blood T cells in healthy people across ages. Using a J-beta primer mix together with a sample-barcoded 5' primer, a second PCR was run for roughly 6 to 11 cycles. TCRdb re-called the 5' RACE reads with MiXCR, one entry per CDR3 protein. Of roughly 2 million distinct CDR3 sequences listed, around 48% were seen once; the top ten hold 2% to 2.5%. The trim removed 2 bases at V and 0 bases at J, leaving 13 bases unmatched. The CDR3 runs 19 residues. CDR1 and CDR2 from the germline V gene are SGHKS and YYEKEE (reference sequence). This clonotype has a handful of counts.

Material for sequencing was blood. J is TRBJ1-5 and V is TRBV5-5; 8 bases are shared with TRBD1. This TCR was sampled from a woman in her 40s in good health. The CDR3 DNA reads as TGTGCCAGCAGCTTAGCACCGGGACAGGAGCTCTATAGCAATCAGCCCCAGCATTTT. Translating it yields CASSLAPGQELYSNQPQHF.